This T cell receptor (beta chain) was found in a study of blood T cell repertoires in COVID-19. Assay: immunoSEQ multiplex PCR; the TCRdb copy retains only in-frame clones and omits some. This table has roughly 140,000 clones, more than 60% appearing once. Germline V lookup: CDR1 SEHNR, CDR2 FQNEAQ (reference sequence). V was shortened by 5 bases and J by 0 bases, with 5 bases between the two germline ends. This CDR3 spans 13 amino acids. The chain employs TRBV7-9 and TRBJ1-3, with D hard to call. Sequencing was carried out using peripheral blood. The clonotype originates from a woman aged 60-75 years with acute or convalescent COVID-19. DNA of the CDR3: TGTGCCAGCAGCCACGGCTCTGGAAACACCATATATTTT. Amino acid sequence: CASSHGSGNTIYF.